These T cell receptor beta chains were read from a single sample in a study of blood T cell repertoires in COVID-19. Using immunoSEQ multiplex PCR, the repertoire was profiled, and TCRdb retains in-frame clones only, with some absent. The table has 300,000 to 350,000 clones, roughly 86% seen once. Sequenced: peripheral blood. The receptors derive from a man aged 25-45 years with COVID-19, enrolled during active disease. CDR3s include the opening cysteine and the closing phenylalanine or tryptophan. D genes are given only for firm matches. For some rows the clone size is stated as once, few or many, or as a class when expanded; others skip it.

V,length,J,size,D,CDR3,DNA
TRBV7-2,15,TRBJ2-7,-,TRBD2,CASSPWEGLSYEQYF,TGTGCCAGCAGCCCCTGGGAGGGGCTATCCTACGAGCAGTACTTC
TRBV7-6,14,TRBJ1-1,-,-,CASTAQVGSGEAFF,TGTGCCAGCACCGCCCAAGTCGGATCGGGTGAAGCTTTCTTT
TRBV4-2,12,TRBJ1-2,once,-,CASSQGGNGYTF,TGTGCCAGCAGCCAAGGAGGGAATGGCTACACCTTC
TRBV15,21,TRBJ2-7,-,TRBD2,CATSSWGGQTGTSGLTYEQYF,TGTGCCACCAGCAGCTGGGGGGGCCAGACAGGGACTAGCGGTTTAACCTACGAGCAGTACTTC
TRBV9,15,TRBJ2-3,-,TRBD1,CASSAGQGSPDTQYF,TGTGCCAGCAGCGCGGGACAGGGAAGTCCAGATACGCAGTATTTT
TRBV3-1/TRBV3-2,13,TRBJ2-7,-,TRBD2,CASSQPGLYEQYF,TGTGCCAGCAGCCAACCGGGACTATACGAGCAGTACTTC
TRBV5-1,16,TRBJ2-7,-,TRBD2,CASSFAVIAGAYEQYF,TGCGCCAGCAGCTTCGCCGTTATAGCGGGGGCCTACGAGCAGTACTTC
TRBV15,19,TRBJ2-2,-,-,CATSRLYVARGISSGELFF,TGTGCCACCAGCAGACTTTACGTCGCACGGGGGATATCTTCCGGGGAGCTGTTTTTT
TRBV5-4,15,TRBJ2-3,-,-,CASSQRDLNTDTQYF,TGTGCCAGCAGCCAGAGGGACTTAAACACAGATACGCAGTATTTT
TRBV6-1,15,TRBJ2-7,-,-,CASSSGTGLSYEQYF,TGTGCCAGCAGTTCCGGAACAGGGCTCTCCTACGAGCAGTACTTC
TRBV7-2,16,TRBJ2-3,few,TRBD2,CASSLVSSGAEGTQYF,TGTGCCAGCAGCTTAGTGTCTAGCGGGGCGGAGGGTACGCAGTATTTT
TRBV19,14,TRBJ1-2,-,-,CASRPQGGNYGYTF,TGTGCCAGTCGGCCTCAGGGTGGGAACTATGGCTACACCTTC
TRBV29-1,13,TRBJ1-1,once,-,CSVEIRVGTEAFF,TGCAGCGTTGAAATCAGGGTTGGGACTGAAGCTTTCTTT
TRBV9,15,TRBJ2-3,-,TRBD1,CASSDRQGRTDTQYF,TGTGCCAGCAGCGACAGACAGGGACGCACAGATACGCAGTATTTT
TRBV28,13,TRBJ1-1,-,-,CASSLTRETEAFF,TGTGCCAGCAGTTTGACACGGGAGACTGAAGCTTTCTTT
TRBV18,16,TRBJ2-7,-,-,CASSPTSPGYSYEQYF,TGTGCCAGCTCACCAACTTCCCCGGGTTACTCCTACGAGCAGTACTTC
TRBV27,14,TRBJ2-3,-,-,CASGYRAGTDTQYF,TGTGCCAGCGGATACAGGGCGGGCACAGATACGCAGTATTTT
TRBV7-3,16,TRBJ1-1,-,-,CASSFYLPGAGGEAFF,TGTGCCAGCAGCTTTTACTTGCCCGGGGCAGGAGGGGAAGCTTTCTTT
TRBV9,20,TRBJ2-5,-,-,CASSETHFFGPGKAQETQYF,-
TRBV24-1,14,TRBJ2-3,-,TRBD2,CATSASGGTDTQYF,TGTGCCACCAGTGCTAGCGGGGGCACAGATACGCAGTATTTT